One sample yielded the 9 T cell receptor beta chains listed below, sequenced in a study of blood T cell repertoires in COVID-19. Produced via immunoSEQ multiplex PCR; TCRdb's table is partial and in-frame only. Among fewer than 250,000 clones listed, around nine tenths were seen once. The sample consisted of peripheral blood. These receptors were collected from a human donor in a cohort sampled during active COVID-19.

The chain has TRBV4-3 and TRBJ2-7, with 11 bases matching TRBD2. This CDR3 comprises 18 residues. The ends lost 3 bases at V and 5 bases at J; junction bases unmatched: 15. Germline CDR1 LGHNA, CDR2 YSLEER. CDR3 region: CASSQPTSGILANDEQYF. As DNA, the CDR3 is TGCGCCAGCAGCCAGCCGACTAGCGGGATACTAGCGAATGACGAGCAGTACTTC.

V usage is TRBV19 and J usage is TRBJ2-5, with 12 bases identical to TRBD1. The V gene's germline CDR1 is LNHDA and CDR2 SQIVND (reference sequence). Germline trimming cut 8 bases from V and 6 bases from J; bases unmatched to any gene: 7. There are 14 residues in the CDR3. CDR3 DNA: TGTGCCAGTGCCGGGACAGGGGGCGCGCAGACCCAGTACTTC. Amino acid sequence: CASAGTGGAQTQYF.

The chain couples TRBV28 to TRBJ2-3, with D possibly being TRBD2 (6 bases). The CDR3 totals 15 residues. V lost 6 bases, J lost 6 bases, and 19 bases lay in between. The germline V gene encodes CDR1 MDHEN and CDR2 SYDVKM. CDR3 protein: CASSPGGAGADTQYF. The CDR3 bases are TGTGCCAGCAGCCCAGGAGGGGCCGGAGCGGATACGCAGTATTTT.

CDR3 sequence (DNA): TGTGCCAGCTCGGATGGGACAGCGGCCTCTGGAAACACCATATATTTT. It codes for CASSDGTAASGNTIYF. The V and J genes are TRBV18 and TRBJ1-3, with 7 bases lining up with TRBD1. V was clipped by 6 bases and J by 0 bases; unmatched bases: 8. Germline CDR1 reads KGHSH; CDR2 reads LQKENI. This CDR3 comprises 16 residues.

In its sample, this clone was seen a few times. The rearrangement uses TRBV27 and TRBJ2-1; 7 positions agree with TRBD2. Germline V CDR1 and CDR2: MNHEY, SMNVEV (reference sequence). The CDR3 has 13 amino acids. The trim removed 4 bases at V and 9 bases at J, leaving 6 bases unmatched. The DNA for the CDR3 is TGTGCCAGCAGTTCCACTAGCGAAGGTGAGCAGTTCTTC. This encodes CASSSTSEGEQFF.

CDR3 loop: CASSFALAGGKLNTGELFF. In nucleotides, the CDR3 is TGTGCCAGCAGCTTCGCCTTGGCGGGGGGTAAGCTGAACACCGGGGAGCTGTTTTTT. The chain links TRBV5-4 to TRBJ2-2; 8 bases are shared with TRBD2. Germline V gene data show CDR1 as SGHNT and CDR2 as YYREEE (reference sequence). Trimming removed 2 bases from V and 1 base from J; junction bases left unmatched: 13. The CDR3 sequence is 19 residues long.

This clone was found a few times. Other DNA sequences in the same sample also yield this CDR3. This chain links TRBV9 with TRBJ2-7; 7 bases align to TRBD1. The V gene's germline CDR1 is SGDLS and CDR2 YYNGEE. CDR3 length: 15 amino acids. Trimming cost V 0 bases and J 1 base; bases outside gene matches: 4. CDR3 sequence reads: CASSVGQGRSYEQYF. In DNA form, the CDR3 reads TGTGCCAGCAGCGTAGGACAGGGAAGGTCCTACGAGCAGTACTTC.

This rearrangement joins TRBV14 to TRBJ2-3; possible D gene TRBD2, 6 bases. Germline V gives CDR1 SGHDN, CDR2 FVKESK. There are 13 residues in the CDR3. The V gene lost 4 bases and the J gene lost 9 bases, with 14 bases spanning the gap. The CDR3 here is CASSPQPGLTQYF. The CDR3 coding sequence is TGTGCCAGCAGCCCTCAACCGGGACTCACGCAGTATTTT.

The CDR3 here is CASRAPGQGVGYTF. The CDR3 DNA is TGTGCCAGCAGAGCCCCGGGACAAGGCGTTGGCTACACCTTC. This rearrangement joins TRBV6-5 to TRBJ1-2, with D possibly TRBD1 on 6 matching bases. Trimming took 6 bases from V and 7 from J, leaving 18 bases between them. This CDR3 has 14 amino acids. The germline V gene has CDR1 MNHEY and CDR2 SVGAGI.